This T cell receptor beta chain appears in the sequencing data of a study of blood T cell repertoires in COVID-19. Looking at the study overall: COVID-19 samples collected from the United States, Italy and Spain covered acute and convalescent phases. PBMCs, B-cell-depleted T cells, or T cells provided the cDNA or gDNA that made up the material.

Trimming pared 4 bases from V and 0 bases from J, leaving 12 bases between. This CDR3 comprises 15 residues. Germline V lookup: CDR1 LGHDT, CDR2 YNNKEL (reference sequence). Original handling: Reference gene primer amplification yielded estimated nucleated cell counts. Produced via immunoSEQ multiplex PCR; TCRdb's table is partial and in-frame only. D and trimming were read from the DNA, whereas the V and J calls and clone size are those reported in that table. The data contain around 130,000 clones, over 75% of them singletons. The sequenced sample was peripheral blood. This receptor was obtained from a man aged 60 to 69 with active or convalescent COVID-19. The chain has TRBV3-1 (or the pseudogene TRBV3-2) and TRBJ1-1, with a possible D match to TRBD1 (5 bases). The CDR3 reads CASSRRGYLNTEAFF. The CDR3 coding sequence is TGTGCCAGCAGCCGAAGGGGTTACTTGAACACTGAAGCTTTCTTT.